These 24 T cell receptor beta chains came from one sample sequenced in a study of blood T cell repertoires in COVID-19. Assay: immunoSEQ multiplex PCR; the TCRdb copy retains only in-frame clones and omits some. The repertoire holds under 250,000 clones, with roughly 90% as singletons. The sample was peripheral blood. Receptor source: a man in his fifties or sixties with COVID-19, enrolled during active disease.

The CDR3 protein is CASSSGGETQYF. The CDR3 DNA reads TGTGCCAGCAGCTCGGGTGGAGAGACCCAGTACTTC. V usage is TRBV11-2 and J usage is TRBJ2-5; no definite D call. The germline V and J ends were trimmed by 4 bases and 4 bases, with 7 bases remaining between them. CDR3 length equals 12 residues. Germline loops: CDR1 SGHAT, CDR2 FQNNGV.

The V gene is TRBV19, the J gene TRBJ1-5; no clear D gene. CDR1 and CDR2 from the germline V gene are LNHDA and SQIVND (reference sequence). V was clipped by 1 base and J by 0 bases, with 7 bases between them. The CDR3 runs to 15 residues. The CDR3 DNA reads as TGTGCCAGTAGTATAGGGCACCTTAGCAATCAGCCCCAGCATTTT. The encoded protein is CASSIGHLSNQPQHF.

The chain joins TRBV19 to TRBJ1-3, with a weak D call TRBD1 (5 bases). The CDR3 totals 14 residues. Germline-derived CDR1 and CDR2 are LNHDA and SQIVND (reference sequence). The V and J ends lost 6 bases and 2 bases respectively, with 11 bases between them. The CDR3, as DNA: TGTGCCAGTAGACAGACAGCTACTGGAAACACCATATATTTT. This sequence encodes CASRQTATGNTIYF.

The chain combines TRBV7-3 with TRBJ2-5; TRBD2 matches 12 bases. The germline V gene encodes CDR1 SGHTA and CDR2 FQGTGA. Trimming removed 5 bases from V and 7 bases from J; junction bases left unmatched: 5. This CDR3 spans 14 amino acids. The CDR3 bases are TGTGCCAGCAGCACGAAACTAGCGGGGGGGACCCAGTACTTC. It yields the protein CASSTKLAGGTQYF.

In nucleotides, the CDR3 is TGTGCCAGCAGCGTAGTCCAGGGGGCGAACACTGAAGCTTTCTTT. Encoded protein: CASSVVQGANTEAFF. The V call is TRBV9, the J call TRBJ1-1; 8 bases fit TRBD1. The J segment lost 1 base and the V segment lost 0 bases, leaving 2 bases of the junction unmatched. This CDR3 comprises 15 residues. CDR1 SGDLS and CDR2 YYNGEE come from the germline V gene.

The chain combines TRBV7-2 with TRBJ2-1; TRBD1 agrees at 8 bases. The CDR3 length is 15 residues. Germline V gene lookup returns CDR1 SGHTA and CDR2 FQGNSA. The V gene end was trimmed by 5 bases and the J gene end by 4 bases; junction bases not matched to a gene: 7. CDR3 residues: CASSTGGQGYNEQFF. In DNA form, the CDR3 reads TGTGCCAGCAGCACCGGAGGACAGGGATACAATGAGCAGTTCTTC.

The chain employs TRBV7-6 and TRBJ2-1; D possibly corresponds to TRBD1 (6 bases). Germline CDR1 and CDR2: SGHVS and FNYEAQ. V dropped 5 bases and J dropped 9 bases, with 14 bases sitting between them. This CDR3 contains 13 residues. The CDR3 reads CASSQQTDSEQFF. The CDR3 DNA sequence: TGTGCCAGCAGCCAACAAACGGACAGTGAGCAGTTCTTC.

Here the CDR3 reads CASSSSGYGNNEQFF. The CDR3, as DNA: TGTGCCAGCAGCTCTTCGGGGTATGGGAACAATGAGCAGTTCTTC. V usage is TRBV7-3 and J usage is TRBJ2-1; TRBD2 is a possible D gene (5 bases). V gave up 4 bases and J gave up 5 bases, with 15 bases separating them. Looked up from germline, CDR1 is SGHTA and CDR2 is FQGTGA. There are 15 residues in the CDR3. The variable domain in full, completed from reference TRBV7-3 and TRBJ2-1, reads GAGVSQTPSNKVTEKGKYVELRCDPISGHTALYWYRQSLGQGPEFLIYFQGTGAADDSGLPNDRFFAVRPEGSVSTLKIQRTERGDSAVYLCASSSSGYGNNEQFFGPGTRLTVL.

The rearrangement joins TRBV28 to TRBJ2-5; D is undetermined. V was pared by 6 bases and J by 5 bases, with 10 bases between. Germline V CDR1 and CDR2: MDHEN, SYDVKM. The CDR3 sequence is 12 residues long. The CDR3 DNA follows: TGTGCCAGCAGGGGCCCCGTGGAGACCCAGTACTTC. Amino acids: CASRGPVETQYF. The full variable domain, its missing parts supplied by reference TRBV28 and TRBJ2-5, is DVKVTQSSRYLVKRTGEKVFLECVQDMDHENMFWYRQDPGLGLRLIYFSYDVKMKEKGDIPEGYSVSREKKERFSLILESASTNQTSMYLCASRGPVETQYFGPGTRLLVL.

This clone was found once. The rearrangement links TRBV3-1 (or the pseudogene TRBV3-2) to TRBJ2-3, with TRBD2 identical over 7 bases. The CDR3 covers 18 residues. Germline lookup yields CDR1 LGHDT and CDR2 YNNKEL (reference sequence). V trimming: 0 bases; J trimming: 3 bases; junction bases outside the gene matches: 12. CDR3 sequence: CASSQDLFPQRETDTQYF. Written as DNA, the CDR3 is TGTGCCAGCAGCCAAGATTTATTCCCCCAGCGGGAAACAGATACGCAGTATTTT.

The CDR3 DNA reads TGTGCCAGCAGCGGGCGGGACAGGGGCTACGAGCAGTACTTC. Its translation: CASSGRDRGYEQYF. The chain joins TRBV3-1 (or the pseudogene TRBV3-2) to TRBJ2-7, with 10 bases matching TRBD1. CDR3 length equals 14 residues. Trimming took 5 bases from V and 3 from J; bases not matched to a gene: 4. The V gene's germline CDR1 is LGHDT and CDR2 YNNKEL (reference sequence).

This sequence joins TRBV2 and TRBJ2-1; D remains unclear. Trimming shortened V by 5 bases and J by 7 bases, and 6 bases separated the two germline ends. The CDR3 sequence is 11 residues long. Germline-derived CDR1 and CDR2 are SNHLY and FYNNEI. CDR3 nucleotides: TGTGCCAGCAGTCGCGTAAATGAGCAGTTCTTC. Translation gives CASSRVNEQFF.

This clone appeared once. This chain links TRBV30 with TRBJ2-5; TRBD1 aligns across 7 bases. V lost 2 bases, J lost 2 bases, and 2 bases stayed unmatched. The CDR3 consists of 13 residues. Germline CDR1 is GTSNPN and CDR2 is SVGIG (reference sequence). The CDR3 region is CAWSTGVQETQYF. CDR3 coding DNA: TGTGCCTGGAGTACAGGGGTACAAGAGACCCAGTACTTC.

This clone was counted a single time. The CDR3 DNA sequence: TGTGCCAGCAGTGAGAGGAGCTCCTATAATTCACCCCTCCACTTT. Translation: CASSERSSYNSPLHF. J is TRBJ1-6 and V is TRBV6-2 or TRBV6-3, with D unclear. CDR1 MNHEY and CDR2 SVGEGT come from the germline V gene. Trimming removed 5 bases at V and 0 bases at J, with 8 bases between. CDR3 length: 15 amino acids.

The rearrangement uses TRBV19 and TRBJ2-1; 10 bases match TRBD2. Germline CDR1 is LNHDA and CDR2 is SQIVND (reference sequence). Trimming took 8 bases from V and 3 from J; bases not matched to a gene: 7. The CDR3 covers 15 residues. The CDR3 protein is CASAIAGGHYNEQFF. The CDR3 DNA sequence: TGTGCCAGTGCAATAGCGGGAGGCCACTACAATGAGCAGTTCTTC.

V is TRBV21-1 and J is TRBJ2-7; the table's D call, TRBD1, has no DNA check behind it. TRBV21-1 is labeled a pseudogene. The CDR3 is 15 residues long. In DNA, the CDR3 is TGTGCCAGCAGCAAGGATCATAGAGGGGGCTGCGAGCAGTACTTC. Its translation: CASSKDHRGGCEQYF.

The CDR3 loop reads CASSYSTGVDNSPLHF. The CDR3 DNA follows: TGTGCCAGCAGTTATTCGACCGGAGTAGATAATTCACCCCTCCACTTT. The chain joins TRBV28 to TRBJ1-6; D is unresolved. This CDR3 is built from 16 residues. Trimming stripped 4 bases from V and 5 bases from J, with 15 bases between. The V gene's germline CDR1 is MDHEN and CDR2 SYDVKM.

V gene TRBV5-1 combines with J gene TRBJ1-1; 9 bases are shared with TRBD1. V dropped 3 bases and J dropped 3; count of bases not matched to a gene: 3. The germline gives CDR1 SGHRS, CDR2 YFSETQ. This CDR3 region has 14 residues. The CDR3 DNA follows: TGCGCCAGCAGCTCACAGGGGGCGGACACTGAAGCTTTCTTT. Amino acids: CASSSQGADTEAFF.

This sequence joins TRBV18 and TRBJ1-1; D gene unclear. Germline assignment: CDR1 KGHSH and CDR2 LQKENI. V was shortened by 4 bases and J by 1 base, with 13 bases between the two germline ends. There are 15 residues in the CDR3. Here the CDR3 DNA reads TGTGCCAGCTCACGCACCCAGACAACGAACACTGAAGCTTTCTTT. This codes for CASSRTQTTNTEAFF.

This clone appeared a single time. CDR3 DNA sequence: TGTGCCAGCAGCTTGGAACTAGCGGGAGCCTACGAGCAGTACTTC. Its protein product is CASSLELAGAYEQYF. This chain connects TRBV5-5 to TRBJ2-7, with TRBD2 matching 11 bases. Germline trimming cut 0 bases from V and 2 bases from J; bases unmatched to any gene: 1. The CDR3 contains 15 residues. The germline CDR1 and CDR2 sequences are SGHKS and YYEKEE (reference sequence).

This chain links TRBV7-9 with TRBJ1-5; weak D call: TRBD1 (6 bases). CDR1 and CDR2 (germline): SEHNR, FQNEAQ (reference sequence). V was pared by 5 bases and J by 0 bases, with 8 bases between. The CDR3 is 14 amino acids. Here the CDR3 DNA reads TGTGCCAGCAGCACACAGGGTAGCAATCAGCCCCAGCATTTT. Translated, it gives CASSTQGSNQPQHF.

This sequence joins TRBV3-1 (or the pseudogene TRBV3-2) and TRBJ1-3; the match to TRBD1 covers 8 bases. The junction had 4 bases not matched to a gene; V was cut back by 8 bases and J by 4 bases. The CDR3 is 13 residues long. Looked up from germline, CDR1 is LGHDT and CDR2 is YNNKEL (reference sequence). The CDR3 sequence is CASGQGSGNTIYF. CDR3 in DNA: TGTGCCAGCGGACAGGGATCCGGAAACACCATATATTTT.

The chain recombines TRBV5-5 with TRBJ1-1; D is unresolved. The germline V and J ends were trimmed by 4 bases and 0 bases, with 13 bases remaining between them. The CDR3 spans 15 residues. The germline V gene has CDR1 SGHKS and CDR2 YYEKEE (reference sequence). The DNA of the CDR3 is TGTGCCAGCAGCCCCTCGGGTTTGCTGAACACTGAAGCTTTCTTT. Protein product: CASSPSGLLNTEAFF.

V is TRBV9 and J is TRBJ2-2; TRBD2 aligns across 8 bases. The V and J ends lost 2 bases and 4 bases, in that order; junction bases with no gene match: 7. This CDR3 spans 16 amino acids. In germline, CDR1 is SGDLS, CDR2 YYNGEE. CDR3: CASSVSGIVGTGELFF. The CDR3, as DNA: TGTGCCAGCAGCGTTAGCGGGATCGTCGGCACCGGGGAGCTGTTTTTT.